The rows below give T cell receptor beta chains drawn from one sample of a study of human thymus T cells. Produced via immunoSEQ multiplex PCR; TCRdb's table is partial and in-frame only. The sample holds approximately 71,000 clones, 90% to 95% seen once. Sequencing was carried out using thymus tissue. The receptors shown here come from a girl in the first two years of life with a congenital heart defect but otherwise immunologically healthy. The CDR3 runs from the conserved cysteine through the conserved F or W. The D gene is left open where the match is weak. Expanded clones get a size class; other rows say once, few or many, or leave the size out.

>.|.|TRBV4-2|TRBJ2-2
TGTGCCAGCAGCCAAGATTGGGGGGACAGCAACACCGGGGAGCTGTTTTTT
CASSQDWGDSNTGELFF
>.|.|TRBV21-1|TRBJ1-1
TGTGCCAGCAGGGCCCGGGACATAAACACTGAAGCTTTCTTT
CASRARDINTEAFF
>.|.|TRBV7-9|TRBJ1-2
TGTGCCAGCAGCTTAGGGTCGGGCCGAGAAGTATATGGCTACACCTTC
CASSLGSGREVYGYTF
>TRBD2|.|TRBV28|TRBJ2-4
TGTGCCAGCAGCCGGGGGACTAAACGAGTCCTCGACATTCAGTACTTC
CASSRGTKRVLDIQYF
>.|.|TRBV4-2|TRBJ2-5
TGTGCCAGCAGCCATAAGGCGGTACGGGGAGAGACCCAGTACTTC
CASSHKAVRGETQYF
>TRBD1|.|TRBV5-4|TRBJ1-4
TGTGCCAGCAGCCCGACCGGGACAGTGGATGAAAAACTGTTTTTT
CASSPTGTVDEKLFF
>TRBD1|.|TRBV27|TRBJ2-4
TGTGCCAGCAGTCCCTGGACAGGGGGCGATATGCCGAAAAACATTCAGTACTTC
CASSPWTGGDMPKNIQYF
>TRBD2|.|TRBV25-1|TRBJ2-7
TGTGCCAGCAGTGGGAGCGGACTAGCGGGTGTCTACGAGCAGTACTTC
CASSGSGLAGVYEQYF
>.|.|TRBV28|TRBJ2-3
TGTGCCAGCCGACCGACCCCCGGCCCCACAGATACGCAGTATTTT
CASRPTPGPTDTQYF
>.|.|TRBV7-9|TRBJ2-2
TGTGCCAGCAGAGACACCCAGCTTCGGGAGACATCCGGGGAGCTGTTTTTT
CASRDTQLRETSGELFF
>.|.|TRBV30|TRBJ1-4
TGTGCCTGGATTCCCGATGAGGCGGACAAGTTAAGGAGTGAAAAACTGTTTTTT
CAWIPDEADKLRSEKLFF
>.|once|TRBV4-1|TRBJ2-1
TGCGCCAGCAGCCAAGCGGCGGGGAGGCGGGTTGAGTTCTTC
CASSQAAGRRVEFF
>.|once|TRBV27|TRBJ2-5
TGTGCCAGCTCCCCATGGGACAAAAAAGAGACCCAGTACTTC
CASSPWDKKETQYF
>.|.|TRBV21-1|TRBJ2-5
TGTGCCAGCAGCGAATTTCCTCTAGCGGGAGTTCTTTCGGGGTGGCAAGAGACCCAGTACTTC
CASSEFPLAGVLSGWQETQYF
>TRBD2|.|TRBV5-6|TRBJ2-1
TGTGCCAGCAGCTATAGTTGGGGACTAGCGGCCTACAATGAGCAGTTCTTC
CASSYSWGLAAYNEQFF
>.|.|TRBV4-2|TRBJ1-2
TGTGCCAGCAGCCAGGGGGGCAGCGACTATGGCTACACCTTC
CASSQGGSDYGYTF
>TRBD1|.|TRBV6-5|TRBJ1-6
TGTGCCAGCAGTCGGACAGGGACTTCGGATTCACCCCTCCACTTT
CASSRTGTSDSPLHF
>TRBD2|.|TRBV10-3|TRBJ2-5
TGTGCCATCAGTGCGGGACTAGCGGGAGAAGGGACCCAGTACTTC
CAISAGLAGEGTQYF
>TRBD1|.|TRBV4-3|TRBJ1-4
TGCGCCAGCAGCCAAGAAGACAGGGGAGAAAAACTGTTTTTT
CASSQEDRGEKLFF
>TRBD1|.|TRBV9|TRBJ2-1
TGTGCCAGCAGCATTGGACAGGGCAATGAGCAGTTCTTC
CASSIGQGNEQFF
>.|.|TRBV5-1|TRBJ1-2
TGCGCCAGCAGCTTGGGGACAGTCTCTCCTAACTATGGCTACACCTTC
CASSLGTVSPNYGYTF
>TRBD2|.|TRBV10-1|TRBJ2-1
TGCGCCAGCGGAGCGGGAGGAGGGAATGAGCAGTTCTTC
CASGAGGGNEQFF
>.|.|TRBV7-2|TRBJ2-5
TGTGCAAGCCATGCACGGGAGACCCAGTACTTC
CASHARETQYF
>.|.|TRBV11-3|TRBJ2-3
TGTGCCAGCAGCTTAAGTAAGGATCTGACAGATACGCAGTATTTT
CASSLSKDLTDTQYF
>.|.|TRBV9|TRBJ2-2
TGTGCCAGCAGCGTGGCCGGGGAGCTGTTTTTT
CASSVAGELFF
>.|.|TRBV21-1|TRBJ1-5
TGTGCCAGCAGGCGACCAGGGGTAAGCAATCAGCCCCAGCATTTT
CASRRPGVSNQPQHF
>TRBD1|.|TRBV4-1|TRBJ1-1
TGCGCCAGCAGCCATCCGGACAGGGCCCCTGAAGCTTTCTTT
CASSHPDRAPEAFF
>.|.|TRBV11-2|TRBJ1-3
TGTGCCAGCAGCCGCCAGGTGGCTGGAAACACCATATATTTT
CASSRQVAGNTIYF
>.|.|TRBV5-1|TRBJ2-1
TGCGCCAGCAGCTTACCCTCGCCCAACCTCTCCTACAATGAGCAGTTCTTC
CASSLPSPNLSYNEQFF
>.|.|TRBV6-5|TRBJ1-3
TGTGCCAGCAGTTCAGGACACCTTGGAAACACCATATATTTT
CASSSGHLGNTIYF
>TRBD2|.|TRBV19|TRBJ2-7
TGTGCCAGTACCACGACCCCGGGACTACTTGCCGAGCAGTACTTC
CASTTTPGLLAEQYF
>TRBD1|once|TRBV11-3|TRBJ1-2
TGTGCCAGCAGCTTACCCTCGACAGGGTCTGCGAGCTACACCTTC
CASSLPSTGSASYTF
>.|.|TRBV29-1|TRBJ2-7
TGCAGCGATCCCAAATACCGGGACATCTACGAGCAGTACTTC
CSDPKYRDIYEQYF
>.|.|TRBV28|TRBJ2-7
TGTGCCAGCAGATTTTATTCAAGGGGGGAGAGCTCCTACGAGCAGTACTTC
CASRFYSRGESSYEQYF
>TRBD1|.|TRBV7-2|TRBJ2-2
TGTGCCAGCAGCCAGACAGGGATGAAGCTGTTTTTT
CASSQTGMKLFF
>.|once|TRBV29-1|TRBJ2-1
TGCAGCGTTGAAGTGAAGAATCATTACAATGAGCAGTTCTTC
CSVEVKNHYNEQFF
>.|.|TRBV19|TRBJ1-4
TGTGCCAGTAGCAGGCGGCAGGTCCATGAAAAACTGTTTTTT
CASSRRQVHEKLFF
>.|.|TRBV29-1|TRBJ1-1
TGCAGCGCCCAGGTTAATAGGGGTAGAAACACTGAAGCTTTCTTT
CSAQVNRGRNTEAFF
>TRBD2|.|TRBV5-1|TRBJ2-7
TGCGCCAGCAGCGGGAGGAGAAGCGGGGCCAGCTCCTACGAGCAGTACTTC
CASSGRRSGASSYEQYF
>TRBD2|once|TRBV5-1|TRBJ2-1
TGCGCCAGCAGCCCCCGGACTAGCGGGACGGGGAATGAGCAGTTCTTC
CASSPRTSGTGNEQFF
>TRBD1|.|TRBV7-9|TRBJ1-3
TGTGCCAGCGAGGGGGACAGCGTCTCTGGAAACACCATATATTTT
CASEGDSVSGNTIYF
>.|once|TRBV5-1|TRBJ2-5
TGCGCCAGCAGCCCCTCGCAGGCCCCGTACCAAGAGACCCAGTACTTC
CASSPSQAPYQETQYF
>.|.|TRBV2|TRBJ1-5
TGTGCCAGCAGTGAAAGTGCCCGGGGCAATCAGCCCCAGCATTTT
CASSESARGNQPQHF
>.|.|TRBV7-8|TRBJ2-7
TGTGCCAGCAGCCCGATGGACATTCCCTACGAGCAGTACTTC
CASSPMDIPYEQYF